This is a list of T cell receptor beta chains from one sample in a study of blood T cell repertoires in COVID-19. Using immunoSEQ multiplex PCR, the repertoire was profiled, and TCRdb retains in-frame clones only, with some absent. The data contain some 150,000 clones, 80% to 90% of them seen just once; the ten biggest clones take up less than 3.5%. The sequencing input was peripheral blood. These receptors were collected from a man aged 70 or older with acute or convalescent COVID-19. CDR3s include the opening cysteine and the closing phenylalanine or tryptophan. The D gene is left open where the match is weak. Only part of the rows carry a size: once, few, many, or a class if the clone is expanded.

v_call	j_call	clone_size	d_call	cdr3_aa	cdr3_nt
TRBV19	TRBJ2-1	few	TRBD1	CASNRGSYNEQFF	TGTGCCAGCAACAGGGGATCCTACAATGAGCAGTTCTTC
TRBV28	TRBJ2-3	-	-	CASSQTGRSRTDTQYF	TGTGCCAGCAGTCAGACAGGAAGGTCACGCACAGATACGCAGTATTTT
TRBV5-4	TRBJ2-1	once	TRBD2	CASSFYRLAGYNEQFF	TGTGCCAGCAGCTTCTATCGTCTAGCGGGATACAATGAGCAGTTCTTC
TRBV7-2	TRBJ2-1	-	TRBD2	CASSRSPLAGDEQFF	TGTGCCAGCAGCCGTTCCCCACTAGCGGGAGATGAGCAGTTCTTC
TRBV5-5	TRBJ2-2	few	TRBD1	CASRKEQGYTGELFF	TGTGCCAGCAGGAAGGAACAGGGGTACACCGGGGAGCTGTTTTTT
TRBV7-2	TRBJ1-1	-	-	CASRSMNTEAFF	TGTGCCAGCAGATCCATGAACACTGAAGCTTTCTTT
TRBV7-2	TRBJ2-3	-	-	CASSSGQETDTQYF	TGTGCCAGCAGCTCGGGACAAGAAACAGATACGCAGTATTTT
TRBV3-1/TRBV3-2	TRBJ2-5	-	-	CASSQPPSGETQYF	TGTGCCAGCAGCCAACCCCCCTCCGGAGAGACCCAGTACTTC
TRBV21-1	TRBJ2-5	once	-	CASSKLRTLRRAGGPFETQYF	TGTGCCAGCAGCAAACTCCGGACCCTCCGGAGAGCGGGAGGGCCTTTCGAGACCCAGTACTTC
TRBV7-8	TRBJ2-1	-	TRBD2	CASSLVGGSSYNEQFF	TGTGCCAGCAGCTTAGTCGGCGGGAGCTCCTACAATGAGCAGTTCTTC
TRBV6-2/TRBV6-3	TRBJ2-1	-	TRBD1	CASSRGGDRIYNEQFF	TGTGCCAGCAGTCGAGGTGGGGACAGAATCTACAATGAGCAGTTCTTC
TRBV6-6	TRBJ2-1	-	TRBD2	CASSRRGLAGGGSFDEQFF	TGTGCCAGCAGCCGAAGGGGACTAGCGGGAGGAGGAAGTTTTGATGAGCAGTTCTTC
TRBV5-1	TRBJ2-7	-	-	CASSQLSSYEQYF	TGCGCCAGCAGCCAACTTAGCTCCTACGAGCAGTACTTC
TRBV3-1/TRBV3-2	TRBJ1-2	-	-	CASSQRGNYGYTF	TGTGCCAGCAGCCAAAGGGGGAACTATGGCTACACCTTC
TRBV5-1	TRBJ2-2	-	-	CASSLGDSNTGELFF	TGCGCCAGCAGCCTAGGGGATTCGAACACCGGGGAGCTGTTTTTT
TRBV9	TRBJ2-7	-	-	CASSRDFSYEQYF	TGTGCCAGCAGCCGGGACTTCTCCTACGAGCAGTACTTC
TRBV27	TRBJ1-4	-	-	CASSPGGFGEKLFF	TGTGCCAGCAGTCCCGGGGGTTTTGGGGAAAAACTGTTTTTT
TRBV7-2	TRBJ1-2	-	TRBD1	CASSQTGTGGHGYTF	TGTGCCAGCAGCCAAACCGGGACAGGGGGTCATGGCTACACCTTC
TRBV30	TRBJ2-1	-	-	CAWAGQFHEQFF	TGTGCCTGGGCGGGACAATTCCATGAGCAGTTCTTC
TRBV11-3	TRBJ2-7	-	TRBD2	CASSFRPAGAAEQYF	TGTGCCAGCAGCTTCCGCCCAGCGGGAGCCGCCGAGCAGTACTTC
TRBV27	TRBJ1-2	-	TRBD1	CASSSPPGTGPYGYTF	TGTGCCAGCAGTTCCCCACCCGGGACAGGACCTTATGGCTACACCTTC
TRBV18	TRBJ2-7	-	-	CASSPGHEQYF	TGTGCCAGCTCACCAGGCCACGAGCAGTACTTC
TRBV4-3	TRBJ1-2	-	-	CASSQDIGDGYTF	TGCGCCAGCAGCCAAGATATAGGAGATGGCTACACCTTC
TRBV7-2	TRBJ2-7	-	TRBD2	CASSLGLAGAYEQYF	TGTGCCAGCAGCTTAGGACTAGCGGGAGCTTACGAGCAGTACTTC
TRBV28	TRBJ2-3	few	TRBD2	CASSLSWTEDLAGGPLDTQYF	TGTGCCAGCAGTTTAAGCTGGACGGAGGATCTAGCGGGAGGGCCTTTGGATACGCAGTATTTT
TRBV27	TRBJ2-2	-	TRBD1	CASSLISTGGNTGELFF	TGTGCCAGCAGTTTAATCTCGACAGGGGGAAATACCGGGGAGCTGTTTTTT
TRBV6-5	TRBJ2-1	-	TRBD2	CASSIAGGRNNEQFF	TGTGCCAGCAGTATAGCGGGAGGCCGAAACAATGAGCAGTTCTTC
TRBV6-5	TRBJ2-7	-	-	CASEILYEQYF	TGTGCCAGCGAGATACTCTACGAGCAGTACTTC
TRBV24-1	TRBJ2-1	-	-	CATKESGEQFF	TGTGCCACCAAAGAGTCAGGTGAGCAGTTCTTC
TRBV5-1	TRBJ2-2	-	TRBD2	CASSLTSGAPTGELFF	TGCGCCAGCAGCTTGACGAGCGGGGCTCCCACCGGGGAGCTGTTTTTT
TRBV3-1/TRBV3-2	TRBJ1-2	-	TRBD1	CASSPTRGSYGYTF	TGTGCCAGCAGTCCGACCAGGGGGAGCTATGGCTACACCTTC